Following are 24 T cell receptor beta chains from one sample sequenced in a study of T cells in localized non-small cell lung cancer. Profiling relied on immunoSEQ multiplex PCR, and the TCRdb table lists in-frame clones only, not all of them. Among over 30,000 clones listed, nearly 80% were seen once. Sequencing was performed on peripheral blood, taken before any cancer treatment. Every receptor here comes from a male donor at least 60 years old with stage II squamous cell lung carcinoma.

This clone is a singleton in its sample. The chain links TRBV7-3 to TRBJ2-7, with TRBD2 as a possible D gene (6 bases). Germline V gene lookup returns CDR1 SGHTA and CDR2 FQGTGA. This CDR3 spans 16 amino acids. V lost 6 bases, J lost 7 bases, and 25 bases lay in between. The CDR3 coding sequence is TGTGCCAGCAGTTTTAGGTCCGGGGGTCCTACGGGAGAGCAGTACTTC. Translation gives CASSFRSGGPTGEQYF.

The chain links TRBV10-3 to TRBJ1-2; D gene ambiguous. Germline V gene data show CDR1 as ENHRY and CDR2 as SYGVKD. This CDR3 has 13 residues. Trimming cost V 11 bases and J 1 base, with 14 bases left between them. CDR3 sequence reads: CAVGLGINYGYTF. In nucleotides, the CDR3 is TGTGCCGTAGGGTTGGGGATTAACTATGGCTACACCTTC.

The rearrangement uses TRBV11-2 and TRBJ1-3; TRBD1 aligns across 7 bases. Unmatched junction bases numbered 12, after V lost 5 bases and J lost 2 bases. There are 17 residues in the CDR3. Germline V gene data show CDR1 as SGHAT and CDR2 as FQNNGV. The CDR3: CASSLQTGWSTGNTIYF. The CDR3 coding sequence is TGTGCCAGCAGCCTCCAGACAGGGTGGTCAACTGGAAACACCATATATTTT.

J is TRBJ1-6 and V is TRBV5-1; D unresolved. V was trimmed by 4 bases and J by 8 bases, leaving 16 bases between them. From germline, CDR1 is SGHRS and CDR2 YFSETQ. There are 15 residues in the CDR3. In DNA form, the CDR3 reads TGCGCCAGCAGCCCGTCGACAACCACGGATTCACCCCTCCACTTT. Its translation: CASSPSTTTDSPLHF.

This chain uses TRBV6-1 with TRBJ1-1; D is uncertain. Germline values: CDR1 MNHNS, CDR2 SASEGT. V gave up 2 bases and J gave up 2 bases, with 12 bases separating them. The CDR3 totals 15 residues. The chain's CDR3 is CASSEYGQLNTEAFF. Here the CDR3 DNA reads TGTGCCAGCAGTGAATATGGGCAACTAAACACTGAAGCTTTCTTT.

This clone has more than one count but fewer than ten. The chain has TRBV15 and TRBJ2-1, with 7 nucleotides matching TRBD2. This CDR3 is built from 14 residues. V shed 5 bases, J shed 4 bases, and the junction held 5 bases outside the gene matches. Germline CDR1 and CDR2: LNHNV and YYDKDF (reference sequence). The CDR3 is CATSRAGPYNEQFF. The CDR3, as DNA: TGTGCCACCAGCCGAGCGGGGCCGTACAATGAGCAGTTCTTC.

This chain links TRBV7-2 with TRBJ2-1, with no clear D. CDR3 length: 12 amino acids. The germline gives CDR1 SGHTA, CDR2 FQGNSA. Trimming cost V 5 bases and J 7 bases, with 9 bases left between them. The CDR3 is CASSGTANEQFF. The CDR3 region has the DNA TGTGCCAGCAGCGGTACAGCTAATGAGCAGTTCTTC.

This clone came up a few times. This sequence joins TRBV20-1 and TRBJ2-1, with D perhaps matching TRBD1 (6 bases). The CDR3 is made up of 11 amino acids. Trimming cost V 8 bases and J 5 bases, with 10 bases left between them. Germline lookup yields CDR1 DFQATT and CDR2 SNEGSKA (reference sequence). The CDR3: CSTGHHNEQFF. CDR3 bases: TGCAGTACGGGACACCACAATGAGCAGTTCTTC.

The V gene is TRBV30, the J gene TRBJ2-7; possible D gene TRBD1, 5 bases. The V and J ends lost 5 bases and 3 bases respectively, with 8 bases between them. The CDR3 sequence is 11 residues long. Germline CDR1 reads GTSNPN; CDR2 reads SVGIG (reference sequence). Here the CDR3 DNA reads TGTGCCTGGCGGACAAACTACGAGCAGTACTTC. It translates to CAWRTNYEQYF.

This clone was seen only a few times. This chain connects TRBV5-1 to TRBJ1-2; TRBD1 might be the D (5 bases). Trimming took 0 bases from V and 3 from J, leaving 9 bases between them. This CDR3 has 14 amino acids. Per germline, CDR1 SGHRS and CDR2 YFSETQ. CDR3 loop: CASSLGQHYYGYTF. In nucleotides, the CDR3 is TGCGCCAGCAGCTTGGGACAGCACTACTATGGCTACACCTTC.

V and J are TRBV7-7 and TRBJ2-3; tentatively, D is TRBD2 (6 bases). The CDR3 totals 17 residues. Germline V gene lookup returns CDR1 SSHAT and CDR2 FNYEAQ (reference sequence). Trimming removed 0 bases from V and 1 base from J, with 14 bases in between. CDR3 residues: CASSLAEGLQGTDTQYF. In nucleotides, the CDR3 is TGTGCCAGCAGCTTAGCCGAGGGACTTCAAGGCACAGATACGCAGTATTTT.

This chain connects TRBV5-4 to TRBJ2-7, with D tentatively TRBD1 (5 bases). V shed 2 bases and J shed 1 base, with 10 bases lying between them. The CDR3 consists of 14 residues. Germline V gene data show CDR1 as SGHNT and CDR2 as YYREEE (reference sequence). The CDR3 region is CASSLPQESYEQYF. In DNA, the CDR3 is TGTGCCAGCAGCTTACCACAGGAGTCCTACGAGCAGTACTTC. Complete variable domain (other parts from reference TRBV5-4 and TRBJ2-7): ETGVTQSPTHLIKTRGQQVTLRCSSQSGHNTVSWYQQALGQGPQFIFQYYREEENGRGNFPPRFSGLQFPNYSSELNVNALELDDSALYLCASSLPQESYEQYFGPGTRLTVT.

This clone was detected only a few times. The chain has TRBV7-3 and TRBJ1-6; 11 nucleotides match TRBD1. The trim removed 5 bases at V and 9 bases at J, leaving 6 bases unmatched. This CDR3 comprises 15 residues. Looked up from germline, CDR1 is SGHTA and CDR2 is FQGTGA. The CDR3 is CASSDGQGASSPLHF. In DNA, the CDR3 is TGTGCCAGCAGCGATGGACAGGGGGCTTCTTCACCCCTCCACTTT.

The rearrangement uses TRBV7-6 and TRBJ1-4; TRBD1 might be the D (5 bases). Looked up from germline, CDR1 is SGHVS and CDR2 is FNYEAQ. Trimming cost V 5 bases and J 6 bases, with 13 bases left between them. There are 14 residues in the CDR3. The CDR3 region has the DNA TGTGCCAGCAGCCCCGGGGGTAACTATGAAAAACTGTTTTTT. It encodes CASSPGGNYEKLFF.

The chain uses TRBV11-1 and TRBJ1-3; D ambiguous. V gave up 1 base and J gave up 0 bases, with 4 bases separating them. Germline V CDR1 and CDR2: SGHAT, FQDESV (reference sequence). The CDR3 sequence is 14 residues long. The chain's CDR3 is CASSLDASGNTIYF. In nucleotides, the CDR3 is TGTGCCAGCAGCTTAGATGCCTCTGGAAACACCATATATTTT.

CDR3 loop: CASGTSSGNTIYF. The CDR3 DNA follows: TGTGCCAGTGGGACATCCTCTGGAAACACCATATATTTT. The J gene is TRBJ1-3, the V gene TRBV19; a possible D gene is TRBD1 (6 bases). CDR3 length: 13 amino acids. With 8 bases removed from V and 0 bases from J, the gap between germline ends came to 8 bases. CDR1 and CDR2 (germline): LNHDA, SQIVND (reference sequence).

The chain is built from TRBV7-9 and TRBJ1-2, with D perhaps TRBD1 (5 bases). The V end lost 5 bases, the J end lost 6 bases, and 19 bases lay between the germline ends. CDR1 is SEHNR and CDR2 is FQNEAQ in the germline V gene (reference sequence). This CDR3 has 15 amino acids. The CDR3 region has the DNA TGTGCCAGCAGCGATGATGGCGAGGGGATAGATGGCTACACCTTC. The encoded protein is CASSDDGEGIDGYTF.

This chain uses TRBV27 with TRBJ2-3, with 8 nucleotides matching TRBD2. The CDR3 runs to 17 residues. CDR1 MNHEY and CDR2 SMNVEV come from the germline V gene (reference sequence). With V trimmed by 10 bases and J by 4 bases, 19 bases remained unmatched. The CDR3 region is CANREVPSGYVADTQYF. The CDR3 coding sequence is TGTGCCAACAGGGAAGTGCCTAGCGGGTATGTCGCAGATACGCAGTATTTT.

This clone was seen once. The V gene is TRBV5-4, the J gene TRBJ2-1; 7 nucleotides line up with TRBD2. V trimming: 4 bases; J trimming: 5 bases; junction bases outside the gene matches: 9. CDR3 size: 15 residues. Germline CDR1 is SGHNT and CDR2 is YYREEE (reference sequence). In nucleotides, the CDR3 is TGTGCCAGCAGCCCCTCGTCCGGGAGGAACAATGAGCAGTTCTTC. This translates into CASSPSSGRNNEQFF.

This rearrangement joins TRBV2 to TRBJ2-1; 7 bases are a match to TRBD2. CDR3 length: 15 residues. The V and J ends lost 5 bases and 5 bases, in that order; junction bases with no gene match: 9. Germline CDR1 and CDR2: SNHLY and FYNNEI. The CDR3 sequence: CASSYSGRKDNEQFF. CDR3 coding DNA: TGTGCCAGCAGTTATAGCGGGCGGAAAGACAATGAGCAGTTCTTC.

The chain is built from TRBV15 and TRBJ2-7, with D unresolved. The CDR3 is 11 residues long. V was clipped by 3 bases and J by 6 bases, with 6 bases between them. In germline, CDR1 is LNHNV, CDR2 YYDKDF (reference sequence). CDR3 sequence reads: CATSRETEQYF. The DNA of the CDR3 is TGTGCCACCAGCAGGGAAACCGAGCAGTACTTC.

Points on this clone: The identical CDR3 is also encoded by other nucleotide sequences in the sample. The CDR3 nucleotides are TGTGCCTGGAGTGTACCTTCTGGAAACACCATATATTTT. Amino acids: CAWSVPSGNTIYF. The chain links TRBV30 to TRBJ1-3; D not resolved. The ends were cut back, 0 bases at V and 1 base at J, with 4 bases in the middle. Germline CDR1 GTSNPN, CDR2 SVGIG (reference sequence). The CDR3 contains 13 residues.

In this sample, this clone turned up a few times. This chain joins TRBV5-4 and TRBJ2-4; maybe TRBD2 (5 bases). From germline, CDR1 is SGHNT and CDR2 YYREEE (reference sequence). The CDR3 totals 14 residues. V lost 1 base and J lost 2, with 7 bases in between. For the CDR3, the DNA is TGTGCCAGCAGCTTGTACGGGACCAAAAACATTCAGTACTTC. Protein sequence: CASSLYGTKNIQYF.

In this sample, this clone turned up once. The sample carries other DNA sequences with the same CDR3. V gene TRBV21-1 combines with J gene TRBJ2-1; the table calls TRBD2, which could not be checked here. TRBV21-1 is a pseudogene segment. This CDR3 spans 16 amino acids. The CDR3 reads CASSKGGRAIDNEQFF. CDR3 in DNA: TGTGCCAGCAGCAAAGGCGGGAGGGCCATTGACAATGAGCAGTTCTTC.